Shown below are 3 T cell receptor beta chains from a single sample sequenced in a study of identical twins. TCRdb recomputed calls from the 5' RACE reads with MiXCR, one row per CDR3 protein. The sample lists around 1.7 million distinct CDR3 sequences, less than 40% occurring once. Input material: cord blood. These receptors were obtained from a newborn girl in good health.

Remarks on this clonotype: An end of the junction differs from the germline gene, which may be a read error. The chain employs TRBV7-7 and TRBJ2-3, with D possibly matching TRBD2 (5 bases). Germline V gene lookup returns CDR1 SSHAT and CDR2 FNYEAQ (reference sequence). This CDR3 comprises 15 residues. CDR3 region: CASSPGPEGTDTQYF. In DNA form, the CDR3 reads TGTGCTAGCAGCCCCGGTCCCGAGGGTACAGATACGCAGTATTTT.

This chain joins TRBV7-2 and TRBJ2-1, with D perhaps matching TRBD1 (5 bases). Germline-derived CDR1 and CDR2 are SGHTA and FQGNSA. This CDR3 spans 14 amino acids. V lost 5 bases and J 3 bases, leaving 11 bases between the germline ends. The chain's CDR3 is CASSGATHYNEQFF. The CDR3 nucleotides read TGTGCCAGCAGCGGGGCTACTCACTACAATGAGCAGTTCTTC.

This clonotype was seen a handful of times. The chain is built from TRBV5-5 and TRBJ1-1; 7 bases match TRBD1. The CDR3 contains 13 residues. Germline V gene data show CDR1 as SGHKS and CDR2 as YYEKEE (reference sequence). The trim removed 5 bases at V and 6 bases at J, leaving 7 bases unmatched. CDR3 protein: CASSRDSASEAFF. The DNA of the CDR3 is TGTGCCAGCAGTCGGGACAGCGCTTCTGAAGCTTTCTTT.